The rows below give T cell receptor beta chains drawn from one sample of a study of siplizumab effects on memory and regulatory T cells. Sequencing was performed with immunoSEQ multiplex PCR; in TCRdb, only in-frame clones are kept and a portion is missing. Among some 100,000 clones, about 90% were seen once, and the ten largest hold approximately 0.75%. What was sequenced was Tregs sorted from blood. The receptors stem from a human donor in good health. Each CDR3 is given with its conserved first and last residue. A D gene is named only where the DNA matches it firmly. Only part of the rows carry a size: once, few, many, or a class if the clone is expanded.

len | abundance | d_gene | j_gene | v_gene | CDR3nt | CDR3aa
16 | - | - | TRBJ1-6 | TRBV6-1 | TGTGCCAGCAGTGAAGCGCTAGCAGGGAATAATTCACCCCTCCACTTT | CASSEALAGNNSPLHF
16 | - | TRBD2 | TRBJ2-3 | TRBV30 | TGTGCCTGGGGTAGCGGGAGGGCCGGAGGGAAAAATACGCAGTATTTT | CAWGSGRAGGKNTQYF
14 | - | - | TRBJ2-7 | TRBV6-5 | TGTGCCAGCAGTTACTCGACTCCAGATTACGAGCAGTACTTC | CASSYSTPDYEQYF
17 | - | TRBD2 | TRBJ2-7 | TRBV5-6 | TGTGCCAGCAGCTTGGGGCTAGCGGGACGAATCAAGTACGAGCAGTACTTC | CASSLGLAGRIKYEQYF
15 | - | - | TRBJ2-1 | TRBV29-1 | TGCAGCGTTGAAGGAGAGCGGGTCAACTACAATGAGCAGTTCTTC | CSVEGERVNYNEQFF
16 | - | - | TRBJ1-6 | TRBV2 | TGTGCCAGCACCGGACGCTGGAGAGTCTATAATTCACCCCTCCACTTT | CASTGRWRVYNSPLHF
14 | - | - | TRBJ2-7 | TRBV7-8 | TGTGCCAGCAGCCTTTCGGGGTTCGCGGTTGAGCAGTACTTC | CASSLSGFAVEQYF
14 | - | - | TRBJ2-5 | TRBV5-1 | TGCGCCAGCAGCTTGGGTGGGACACCAGAGACCCAGTACTTC | CASSLGGTPETQYF
14 | once | TRBD1 | TRBJ1-5 | TRBV6-5 | TGTGCCAGCAGTTATACAGGGGGATGGGAGCCCCAGCATTTT | CASSYTGGWEPQHF
16 | - | - | TRBJ1-2 | TRBV7-8 | TGTGCCAGCAGCGCTCCGGGAGGGCCCCTGGTAGGAGGCTACACCTTC | CASSAPGGPLVGGYTF
12 | - | - | TRBJ2-7 | TRBV27 | TGTGCCAGCAGGGGGGACATCCACGAGCAGTACTTC | CASRGDIHEQYF
11 | - | - | TRBJ2-7 | TRBV20-1 | TGCAGTGCTCCAGGAACCTACGAGCAGTACTTC | CSAPGTYEQYF